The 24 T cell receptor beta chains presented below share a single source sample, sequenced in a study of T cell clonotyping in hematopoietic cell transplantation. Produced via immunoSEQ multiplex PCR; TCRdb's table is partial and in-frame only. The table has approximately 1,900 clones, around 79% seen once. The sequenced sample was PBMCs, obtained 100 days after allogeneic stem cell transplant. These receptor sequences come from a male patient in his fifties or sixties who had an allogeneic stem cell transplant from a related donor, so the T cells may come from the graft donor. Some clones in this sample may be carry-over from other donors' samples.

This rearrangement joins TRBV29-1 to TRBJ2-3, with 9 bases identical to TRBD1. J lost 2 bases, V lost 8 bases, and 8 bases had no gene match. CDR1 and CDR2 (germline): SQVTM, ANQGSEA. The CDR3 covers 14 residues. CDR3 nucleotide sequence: TGCAGCATCGAGGGACAGGGATACACAGATACGCAGTATTTT. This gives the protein CSIEGQGYTDTQYF.

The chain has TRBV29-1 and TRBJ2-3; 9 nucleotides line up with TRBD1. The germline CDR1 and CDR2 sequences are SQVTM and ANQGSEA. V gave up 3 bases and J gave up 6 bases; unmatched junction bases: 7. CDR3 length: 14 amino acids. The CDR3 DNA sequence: TGCAGCGTTGACCCGGGACAGGGAAGCGATACGCAGTATTTT. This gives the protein CSVDPGQGSDTQYF.

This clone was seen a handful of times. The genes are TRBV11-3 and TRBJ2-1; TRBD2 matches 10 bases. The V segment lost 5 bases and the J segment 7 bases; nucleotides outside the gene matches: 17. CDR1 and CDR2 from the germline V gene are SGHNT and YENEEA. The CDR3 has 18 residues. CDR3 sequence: CASSPGQALAGVGNEQFF. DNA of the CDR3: TGTGCCAGCAGCCCAGGACAGGCCCTAGCGGGAGTGGGGAATGAGCAGTTCTTC.

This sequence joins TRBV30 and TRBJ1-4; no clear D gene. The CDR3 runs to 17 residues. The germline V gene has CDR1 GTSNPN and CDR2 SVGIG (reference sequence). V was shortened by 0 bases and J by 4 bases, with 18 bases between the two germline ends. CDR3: CAWSVGVIGLNNEKLFF. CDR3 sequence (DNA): TGTGCCTGGAGTGTAGGTGTTATTGGACTTAATAATGAAAAACTGTTTTTT.

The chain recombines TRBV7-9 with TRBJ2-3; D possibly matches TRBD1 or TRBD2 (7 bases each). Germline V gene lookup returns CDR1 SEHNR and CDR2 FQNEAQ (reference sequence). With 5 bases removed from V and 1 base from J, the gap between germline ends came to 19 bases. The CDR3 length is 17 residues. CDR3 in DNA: TGTGCCAGCAGCCCCCGTCAGGGGGGGCACGGCACAGATACGCAGTATTTT. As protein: CASSPRQGGHGTDTQYF. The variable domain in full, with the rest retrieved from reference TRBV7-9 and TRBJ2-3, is DTGVSQNPRHKITKRGQNVTFRCDPISEHNRLYWYRQTLGQGPEFLTYFQNEAQLEKSRLLSDRFSAERPKGSFSTLEIQRTEQGDSAMYLCASSPRQGGHGTDTQYFGPGTRLTVL.

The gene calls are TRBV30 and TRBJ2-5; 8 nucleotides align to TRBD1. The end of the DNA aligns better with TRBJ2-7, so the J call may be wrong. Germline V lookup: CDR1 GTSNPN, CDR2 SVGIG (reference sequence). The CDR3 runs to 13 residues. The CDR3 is CAWRTGVNYEQYF. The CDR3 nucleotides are TGTGCCTGGAGGACAGGGGTAAACTACGAGCAGTACTTC.

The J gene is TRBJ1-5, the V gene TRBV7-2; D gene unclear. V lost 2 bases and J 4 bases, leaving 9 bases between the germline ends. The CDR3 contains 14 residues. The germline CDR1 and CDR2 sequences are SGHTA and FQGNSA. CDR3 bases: TGTGCCAGCAGCTTAACGCCGCAAAATCAGCCCCAGCATTTT. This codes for CASSLTPQNQPQHF.

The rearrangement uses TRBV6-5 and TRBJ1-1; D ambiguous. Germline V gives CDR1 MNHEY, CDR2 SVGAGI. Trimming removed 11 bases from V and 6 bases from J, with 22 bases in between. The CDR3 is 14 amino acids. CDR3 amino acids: CAAYKVPGWSEAFF. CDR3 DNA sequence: TGTGCCGCCTACAAGGTCCCGGGGTGGTCTGAAGCTTTCTTT.

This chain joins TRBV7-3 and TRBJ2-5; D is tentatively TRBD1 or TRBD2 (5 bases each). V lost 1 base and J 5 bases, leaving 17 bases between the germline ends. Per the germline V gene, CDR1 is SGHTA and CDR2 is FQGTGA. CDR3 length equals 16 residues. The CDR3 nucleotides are TGTGCCAGCAGCTTAAGATCCGGGACGGAAAGGGAGACCCAGTACTTC. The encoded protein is CASSLRSGTERETQYF.

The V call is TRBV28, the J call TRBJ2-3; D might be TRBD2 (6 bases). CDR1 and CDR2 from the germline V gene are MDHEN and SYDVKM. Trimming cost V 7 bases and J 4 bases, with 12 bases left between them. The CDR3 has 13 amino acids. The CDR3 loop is CASTAGRPDTQYF. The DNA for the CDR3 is TGTGCCAGCACGGCGGGAAGGCCAGATACGCAGTATTTT.

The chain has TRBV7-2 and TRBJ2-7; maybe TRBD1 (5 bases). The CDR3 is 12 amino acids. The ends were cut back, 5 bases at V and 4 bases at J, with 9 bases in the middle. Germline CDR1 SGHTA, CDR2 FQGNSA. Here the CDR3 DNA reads TGTGCCAGCAGCAAGCAGGGTTACGAGCAGTACTTC. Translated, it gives CASSKQGYEQYF.

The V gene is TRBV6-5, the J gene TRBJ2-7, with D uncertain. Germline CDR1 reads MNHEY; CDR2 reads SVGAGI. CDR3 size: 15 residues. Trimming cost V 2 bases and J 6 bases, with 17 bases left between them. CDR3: CASSYGLSPAREQYF. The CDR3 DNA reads TGTGCCAGCAGTTACGGGTTGAGTCCCGCCCGCGAGCAGTACTTC.

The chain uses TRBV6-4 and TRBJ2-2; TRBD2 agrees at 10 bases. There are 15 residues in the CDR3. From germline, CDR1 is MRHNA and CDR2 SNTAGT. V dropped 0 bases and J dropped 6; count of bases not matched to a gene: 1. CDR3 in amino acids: CASSDSAGGPGELFF. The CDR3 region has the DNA TGTGCCAGCAGTGACTCAGCGGGAGGGCCCGGGGAGCTGTTTTTT.

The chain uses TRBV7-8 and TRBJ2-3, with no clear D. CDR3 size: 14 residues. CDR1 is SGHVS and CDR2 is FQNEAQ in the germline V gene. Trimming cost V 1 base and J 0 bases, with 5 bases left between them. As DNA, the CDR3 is TGTGCCAGCAGCTTAGGCCAAAGCACAGATACGCAGTATTTT. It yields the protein CASSLGQSTDTQYF.

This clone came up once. The CDR3 spells CASSPRPEYNEQFF. Written as DNA, the CDR3 is TGTGCCAGCAGCCCACGACCTGAATACAATGAGCAGTTCTTC. The rearrangement links TRBV6-6 to TRBJ2-1; no firm D call. Germline V gene lookup returns CDR1 MNHNY and CDR2 SVGAGI (reference sequence). Between the trimmed V and J ends, which lost 6 bases and 4 bases, there was a span of 13 bases. This CDR3 is built from 14 residues.

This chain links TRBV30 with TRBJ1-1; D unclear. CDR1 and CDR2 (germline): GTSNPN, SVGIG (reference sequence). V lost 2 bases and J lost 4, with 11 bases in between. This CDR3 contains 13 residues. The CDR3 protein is CAWSSQVGTEAFF. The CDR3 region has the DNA TGTGCCTGGAGTTCGCAGGTTGGCACTGAAGCTTTCTTT. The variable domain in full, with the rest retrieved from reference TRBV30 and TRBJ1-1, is SQTIHQWPATLVQPVGSPLSLECTVEGTSNPNLYWYRQAAGRGLQLLFYSVGIGQISSEVPQNLSASRPQDRQFILSSKKLLLSDSGFYLCAWSSQVGTEAFFGQGTRLTVV.

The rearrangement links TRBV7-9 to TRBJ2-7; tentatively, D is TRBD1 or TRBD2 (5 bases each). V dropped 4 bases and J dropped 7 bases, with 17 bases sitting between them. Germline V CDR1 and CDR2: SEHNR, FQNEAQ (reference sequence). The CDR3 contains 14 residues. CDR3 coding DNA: TGTGCCAGCAGCTCCCGGGACGGACAACGGGAGCAGTACTTC. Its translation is CASSSRDGQREQYF.

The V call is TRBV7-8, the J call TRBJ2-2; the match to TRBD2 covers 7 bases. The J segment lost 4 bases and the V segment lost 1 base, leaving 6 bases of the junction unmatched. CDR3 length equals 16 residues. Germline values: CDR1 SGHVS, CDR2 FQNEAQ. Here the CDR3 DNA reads TGTGCCAGCAGCTTAGTTCTGGGGGGGACCACCGGGGAGCTGTTTTTT. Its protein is CASSLVLGGTTGELFF. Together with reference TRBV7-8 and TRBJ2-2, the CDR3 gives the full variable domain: GAGVSQSPRYKVAKRGQDVALRCDPISGHVSLFWYQQALGQGPEFLTYFQNEAQLDKSGLPSDRFFAERPEGSVSTLKIQRTQQEDSAVYLCASSLVLGGTTGELFFGEGSRLTVL.

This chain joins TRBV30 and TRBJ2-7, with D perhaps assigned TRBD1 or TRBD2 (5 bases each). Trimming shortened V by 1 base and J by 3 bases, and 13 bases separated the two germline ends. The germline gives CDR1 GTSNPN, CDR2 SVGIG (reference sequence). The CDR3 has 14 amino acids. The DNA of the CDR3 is TGTGCCTGGAGTGAGGGGTCTCGGGACTACGAGCAGTACTTC. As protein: CAWSEGSRDYEQYF.

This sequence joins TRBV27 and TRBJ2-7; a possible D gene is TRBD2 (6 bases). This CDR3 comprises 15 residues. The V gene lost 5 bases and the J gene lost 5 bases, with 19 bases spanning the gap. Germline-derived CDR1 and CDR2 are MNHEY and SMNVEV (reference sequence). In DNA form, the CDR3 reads TGTGCCAGCAGTCCAGACCCCGGGGGTGAGGACGAGCAGTACTTC. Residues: CASSPDPGGEDEQYF.

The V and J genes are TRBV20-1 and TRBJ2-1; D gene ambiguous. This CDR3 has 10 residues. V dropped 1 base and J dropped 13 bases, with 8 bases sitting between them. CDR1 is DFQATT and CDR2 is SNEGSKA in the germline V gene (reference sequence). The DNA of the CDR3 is TGCAGTGCTAGAGGTGGGTCCCAGTTCTTC. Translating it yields CSARGGSQFF.

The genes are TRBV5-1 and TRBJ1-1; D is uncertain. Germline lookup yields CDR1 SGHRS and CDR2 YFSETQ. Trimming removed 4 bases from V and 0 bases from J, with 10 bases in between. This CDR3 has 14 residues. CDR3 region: CASSPSQVNTEAFF. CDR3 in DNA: TGCGCCAGCAGCCCCAGTCAAGTGAACACTGAAGCTTTCTTT.

In DNA form, the CDR3 reads TGTGCCAGCAGTTTGGCGGACAGGGTCGCAGATACGCAGTATTTT. This gives the protein CASSLADRVADTQYF. The chain links TRBV28 to TRBJ2-3, with 8 bases that match TRBD1. V shed 3 bases and J 4 bases; nucleotides not matched to a gene: 6. The CDR3 runs to 15 residues. Germline loops: CDR1 MDHEN, CDR2 SYDVKM.

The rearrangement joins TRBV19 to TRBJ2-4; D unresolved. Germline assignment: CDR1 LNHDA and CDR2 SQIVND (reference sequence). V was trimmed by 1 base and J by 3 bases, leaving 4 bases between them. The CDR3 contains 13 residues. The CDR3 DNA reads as TGTGCCAGTAGTATAGGGGTCAAAAACATTCAGTACTTC. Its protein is CASSIGVKNIQYF.